Shown below are 24 T cell receptor beta chains from a single sample sequenced in a study of naive and memory T cell subsets. These receptors have no known antigen. Both TRBC1 and TRBC2 were covered by a beta constant-region primer of two equimolar oligonucleotides. The ligated cDNA underwent four PCR rounds using SP2 and nested alpha and beta constant-region primers. A single record per CDR3 protein comes from TCRdb applying MiXCR to the UMI-ligation and nested PCR reads. The data show under 150,000 distinct CDR3 sequences, more than 15% seen once. Study conclusions and caveats: Naive repertoires, especially CD8, held a few larger clonotypes, possibly memory cells re-expressing CD45RA.

Input material: naive CD8+ T cells from blood. The receptors stem from a human donor in good health.

This chain links TRBV10-3 with TRBJ2-3; D gene unclear. This CDR3 is 13 amino acids long. CDR1 is ENHRY and CDR2 is SYGVKD in the germline V gene. Trimming shortened V by 6 bases and J by 2 bases, and 9 bases separated the two germline ends. For the CDR3, the DNA is TGTGCCATCAGGGGCGAGCTCACAGATACGCAGTATTTT. It yields the protein CAIRGELTDTQYF.

This clonotype was observed a handful of times. The chain employs TRBV29-1 and TRBJ2-1, with 7 bases aligning to TRBD1. Germline values: CDR1 SQVTM, CDR2 ANQGSEA. There are 17 residues in the CDR3. J lost 0 bases, V lost 4 bases, and 12 bases had no gene match. CDR3 sequence (DNA): TGCAGCGTTGCGGGGTACAGGGACAGCAGCTCCTACAATGAGCAGTTCTTC. As protein: CSVAGYRDSSSYNEQFF.

The chain is built from TRBV28 and TRBJ2-3, with D uncertain. The germline V gene encodes CDR1 MDHEN and CDR2 SYDVKM. The CDR3 covers 15 residues. Trimming shortened V by 5 bases and J by 0 bases, and 12 bases separated the two germline ends. The CDR3 spells CASSLTDASTDTQYF. The CDR3 bases are TGTGCCAGCAGTCTGACGGACGCTAGCACAGATACGCAGTATTTT.

In its sample, this clonotype was seen a few times. J is TRBJ2-7 and V is TRBV14, with D perhaps being TRBD1 or TRBD2 (5 bases each). The CDR3 runs 15 residues. The germline CDR1 and CDR2 sequences are SGHDN and FVKESK. The V end lost 4 bases, the J end lost 1 base, and 14 bases lay between the germline ends. CDR3 DNA sequence: TGTGCCAGCAGCCTGGGGACCTCGCCTTCCTACGAGCAGTACTTC. Encoded protein: CASSLGTSPSYEQYF.

The rearrangement joins TRBV27 to TRBJ2-7, with D maybe TRBD2 (6 bases). Germline CDR1 reads MNHEY; CDR2 reads SMNVEV (reference sequence). CDR3 length: 11 residues. V lost 8 bases and J 3 bases, leaving 8 bases between the germline ends. The CDR3 reads CASGEDYEQYF. In DNA form, the CDR3 reads TGTGCCAGCGGGGAGGACTACGAGCAGTACTTC.

The chain employs TRBV11-2 and TRBJ2-5, with 7 bases aligning to TRBD2. Germline V lookup: CDR1 SGHAT, CDR2 FQNNGV. There are 16 residues in the CDR3. The V segment lost 5 bases and the J segment 5 bases; nucleotides outside the gene matches: 14. CDR3: CASSTVGEGMGETQYF. Written as DNA, the CDR3 is TGTGCCAGCAGCACCGTCGGGGAGGGCATGGGGGAGACCCAGTACTTC.

The J gene is TRBJ2-7, the V gene TRBV28, with 9 nucleotides matching TRBD2. Germline CDR1 and CDR2: MDHEN and SYDVKM. The J segment lost 5 bases and the V segment lost 10 bases, leaving 21 bases of the junction unmatched. The CDR3 length is 17 residues. CDR3: CATQTNPWAGGLDEQYF. CDR3 sequence (DNA): TGTGCCACCCAGACTAACCCCTGGGCGGGAGGGCTAGACGAGCAGTACTTC.

V usage is TRBV6-5 and J usage is TRBJ2-3, with D possibly TRBD2 on 5 matching bases. V gave up 6 bases and J gave up 2 bases, with 15 bases separating them. The CDR3 is 15 amino acids. Germline V gene sequence: CDR1 MNHEY, CDR2 SVGAGI. The CDR3 DNA is TGTGCCAGCAGCCGCGACTATATTGACACAGATACGCAGTATTTT. Translating gives CASSRDYIDTDTQYF.

The V and J genes are TRBV12-3 or TRBV12-4 and TRBJ2-3; TRBD2 aligns across 8 bases. This CDR3 contains 16 residues. Unmatched junction bases numbered 7, after V lost 5 bases and J lost 0 bases. The CDR3 coding sequence is TGTGCCAGCAGTCTCGGACTAGCTTATAGCACAGATACGCAGTATTTT. It codes for CASSLGLAYSTDTQYF.

There are a few counts of this clonotype. The J gene is TRBJ2-7, the V gene TRBV29-1, with D possibly called TRBD1 or TRBD2 (6 bases each). Germline V gene sequence: CDR1 SQVTM, CDR2 ANQGSEA. Trimming removed 6 bases from V and 0 bases from J, with 15 bases in between. CDR3 length equals 14 residues. Written as DNA, the CDR3 is TGCAGCGTGGGGGGCCTCGGGGGCTCCTACGAGCAGTACTTC. It is translated as CSVGGLGGSYEQYF.

This chain links TRBV28 with TRBJ2-1, with 10 bases identical to TRBD2. This CDR3 comprises 15 residues. Per the germline V gene, CDR1 is MDHEN and CDR2 is SYDVKM. V dropped 6 bases and J dropped 0; count of bases not matched to a gene: 2. CDR3 nucleotide sequence: TGTGCCAGCAGATCTAGCGGGAGCTCCTACAATGAGCAGTTCTTC. Translating it yields CASRSSGSSYNEQFF.

This chain connects TRBV5-5 to TRBJ1-5; 9 nucleotides align to TRBD1. The trim removed 9 bases at V and 6 bases at J, leaving 10 bases unmatched. Germline V gene sequence: CDR1 SGHKS, CDR2 YYEKEE (reference sequence). This CDR3 is built from 14 residues. The CDR3 bases are TGTGCCACCTCCCCCGGGACAGGGTTTCAGCCCCAGCATTTT. Translating gives CATSPGTGFQPQHF.

This clonotype was detected only a few times. The rearrangement uses TRBV7-8 and TRBJ2-1; TRBD2 matches 11 bases. V shed 5 bases and J 4 bases; nucleotides not matched to a gene: 4. The germline V gene has CDR1 SGHVS and CDR2 FQNEAQ. This CDR3 contains 15 residues. The CDR3 DNA follows: TGTGCCAGCAGCCTACTAGCGGGAGAGTACAATGAGCAGTTCTTC. It yields the protein CASSLLAGEYNEQFF. The full variable domain, its missing parts supplied by reference TRBV7-8 and TRBJ2-1, is GAGVSQSPRYKVAKRGQDVALRCDPISGHVSLFWYQQALGQGPEFLTYFQNEAQLDKSGLPSDRFFAERPEGSVSTLKIQRTQQEDSAVYLCASSLLAGEYNEQFFGPGTRLTVL.

This clonotype was counted only a few times. V and J are TRBV12-3 or TRBV12-4 and TRBJ1-2; D possibly corresponds to TRBD1 (5 bases). Trimming stripped 6 bases from V and 3 bases from J, with 20 bases between. CDR3 length equals 16 residues. This CDR3 is CASRFWEATAYYGYTF. The CDR3 region has the DNA TGTGCCAGCAGGTTTTGGGAGGCGACAGCCTACTATGGCTACACCTTC.

The genes are TRBV5-6 and TRBJ2-5; D remains ambiguous. Trimming cost V 0 bases and J 5 bases, with 5 bases left between them. CDR3 length: 12 amino acids. Germline V gene lookup returns CDR1 SGHDT and CDR2 YYEEEE. The CDR3 DNA follows: TGTGCCAGCAGCTTGGTTTCGGAGACCCAGTACTTC. Protein product: CASSLVSETQYF. Drawing the rest from reference TRBV5-6 and TRBJ2-5, the complete variable domain is DAGVTQSPTHLIKTRGQQVTLRCSPKSGHDTVSWYQQALGQGPQFIFQYYEEEERQRGNFPDRFSGHQFPNYSSELNVNALLLGDSALYLCASSLVSETQYFGPGTRLLVL.

This rearrangement joins TRBV4-2 to TRBJ2-7; no reliable D call. Deletions cut 3 bases from V and 7 bases from J, with 13 bases between. CDR3 length: 13 amino acids. Germline CDR1 and CDR2: LGHNA and YNFKEQ. CDR3 in DNA: TGTGCCAGCAGCCAGAGCCCCCAGGATGAGCAGTACTTC. Amino acids: CASSQSPQDEQYF.

The sample holds a few counts of this clonotype. This chain joins TRBV4-3 and TRBJ2-7, with 9 bases aligning to TRBD1. The CDR3 has 18 amino acids. The J segment lost 9 bases and the V segment lost 4 bases, leaving 22 bases of the junction unmatched. Germline V gene sequence: CDR1 LGHNA, CDR2 YSLEER. The CDR3 is CASSLQVEPGQGLSGQYF. In nucleotides, the CDR3 is TGCGCCAGCAGCCTACAAGTGGAACCGGGACAGGGACTTTCTGGGCAGTACTTC.

This chain uses TRBV29-1 with TRBJ2-5; D might be TRBD1 or TRBD2, each matching 5 bases. Germline values: CDR1 SQVTM, CDR2 ANQGSEA. V was clipped by 1 base and J by 7 bases, with 10 bases between them. The CDR3 runs 12 residues. In DNA, the CDR3 is TGCAGCGTTGAAGGGGGGTCGGGGACCCAGTACTTC. Translated, it gives CSVEGGSGTQYF.

V and J are TRBV20-1 and TRBJ2-3, with 11 bases matching TRBD2. V lost 6 bases to trimming and J lost 2 bases; unmatched junction nucleotides: 7. This CDR3 is built from 15 residues. Germline lookup yields CDR1 DFQATT and CDR2 SNEGSKA (reference sequence). The CDR3 coding sequence is TGCAGTGCCCAAGGGACTAGCGGAATCACAGATACGCAGTATTTT. Translated: CSAQGTSGITDTQYF.

The chain carries TRBV3-1 and TRBJ2-6, with D unresolved. The V gene lost 3 bases and the J gene lost 0 bases, with 3 bases spanning the gap. This CDR3 contains 14 residues. The germline V gene encodes CDR1 LGHDT and CDR2 YNNKEL (reference sequence). CDR3 bases: TGTGCCAGCAGCCACGGCTCTGGGGCCAACGTCCTGACTTTC. This encodes CASSHGSGANVLTF.

V is TRBV12-1 and J is TRBJ1-2. TRBV12-1 is flagged as a pseudogene. The CDR3 runs to 16 residues. In DNA, the CDR3 is TGTGCCAGCAGCCTAGAATCGGACGCCTCCCCATATGGCTACACCTTC. This codes for CASSLESDASPYGYTF.

Ten or more counts support this clonotype. The V gene is TRBV12-3 or TRBV12-4, the J gene TRBJ2-7; perhaps TRBD2 as D (6 bases). This CDR3 is built from 16 residues. V gave up 6 bases and J gave up 6 bases, with 24 bases separating them. CDR3 protein: CASSYTRGLLEAEQYF. The DNA of the CDR3 is TGTGCCAGCAGCTACACGAGGGGACTGCTGGAAGCCGAGCAGTACTTC.

The chain employs TRBV7-9 and TRBJ2-5, with TRBD1 matching 8 bases. This CDR3 has 14 residues. Germline V gives CDR1 SEHNR, CDR2 FQNEAQ (reference sequence). V was pared by 3 bases and J by 5 bases, with 5 bases of the junction left unmatched. The CDR3 coding sequence is TGTGCCAGCAGCTTTCCAGGGGGCGGGGAGACCCAGTACTTC. It translates to CASSFPGGGETQYF.

This chain links TRBV12-3 or TRBV12-4 with TRBJ1-1, with unresolved D. V was clipped by 2 bases and J by 0 bases, with 7 bases between them. The CDR3 is made up of 14 amino acids. The CDR3 is CASSLLLLNTEAFF. The CDR3 bases are TGTGCCAGCAGTTTATTGCTATTGAACACTGAAGCTTTCTTT.